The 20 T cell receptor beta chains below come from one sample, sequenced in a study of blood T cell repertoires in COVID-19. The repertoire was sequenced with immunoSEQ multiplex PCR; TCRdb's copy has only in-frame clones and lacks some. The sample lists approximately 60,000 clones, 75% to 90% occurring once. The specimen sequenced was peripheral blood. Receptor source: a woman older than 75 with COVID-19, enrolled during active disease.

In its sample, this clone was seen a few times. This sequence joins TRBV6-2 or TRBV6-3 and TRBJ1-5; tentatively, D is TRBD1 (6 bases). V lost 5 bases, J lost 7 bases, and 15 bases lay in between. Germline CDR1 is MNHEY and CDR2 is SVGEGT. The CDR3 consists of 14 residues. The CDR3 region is CASSMTGGRQPQHF. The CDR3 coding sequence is TGTGCCAGCAGTATGACAGGTGGACGACAGCCCCAGCATTTT.

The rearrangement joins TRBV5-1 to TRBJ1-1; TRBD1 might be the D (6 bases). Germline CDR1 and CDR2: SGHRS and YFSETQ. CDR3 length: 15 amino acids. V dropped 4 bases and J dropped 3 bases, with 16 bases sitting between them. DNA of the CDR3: TGCGCCAGCAGCCTCCGGACAGACTACGACACTGAAGCTTTCTTT. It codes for CASSLRTDYDTEAFF.

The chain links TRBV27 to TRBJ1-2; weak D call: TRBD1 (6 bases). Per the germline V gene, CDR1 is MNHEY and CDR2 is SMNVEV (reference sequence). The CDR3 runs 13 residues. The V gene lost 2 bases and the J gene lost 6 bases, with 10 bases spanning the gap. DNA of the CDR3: TGTGCCAGCAGTTTAAACAGGGACCATGGCTACACCTTC. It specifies CASSLNRDHGYTF.

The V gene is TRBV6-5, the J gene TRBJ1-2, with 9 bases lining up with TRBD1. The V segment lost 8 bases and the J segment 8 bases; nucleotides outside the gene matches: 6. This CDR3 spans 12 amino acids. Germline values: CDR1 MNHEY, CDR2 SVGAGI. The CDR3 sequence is CASFRDRAGYTF. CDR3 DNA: TGTGCCAGCTTCCGGGACAGGGCAGGCTACACCTTC.

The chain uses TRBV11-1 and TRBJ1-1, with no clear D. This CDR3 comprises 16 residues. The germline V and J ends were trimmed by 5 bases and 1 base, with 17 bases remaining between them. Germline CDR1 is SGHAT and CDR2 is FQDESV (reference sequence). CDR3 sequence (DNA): TGTGCCAGCAGCACCCTCCTAGAACGGAAGAACACTGAAGCTTTCTTT. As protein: CASSTLLERKNTEAFF.

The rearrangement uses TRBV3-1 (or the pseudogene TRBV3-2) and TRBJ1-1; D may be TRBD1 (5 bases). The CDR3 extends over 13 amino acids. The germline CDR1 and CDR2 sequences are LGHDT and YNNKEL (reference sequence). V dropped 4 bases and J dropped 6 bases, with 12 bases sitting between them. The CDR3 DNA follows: TGTGCCAGCAGCCTCCTTGGGGGGGCTGAAGCTTTCTTT. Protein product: CASSLLGGAEAFF.

The CDR3 loop reads CASSSQGTGELFF. In DNA, the CDR3 is TGTGCCAGCAGTTCACAAGGGACAGGGGAGCTGTTTTTT. This chain connects TRBV6-2 or TRBV6-3 to TRBJ2-2; a weak D match, TRBD1 (6 bases). The CDR3 is 13 residues long. Trimming took 4 bases from V and 8 from J, leaving 11 bases between them. CDR1 and CDR2 (germline): MNHEY, SVGEGT.

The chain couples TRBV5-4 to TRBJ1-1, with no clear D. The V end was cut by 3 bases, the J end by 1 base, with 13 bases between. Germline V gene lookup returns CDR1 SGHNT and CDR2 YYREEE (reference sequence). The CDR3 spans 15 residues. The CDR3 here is CASSWRGLGNTEAFF. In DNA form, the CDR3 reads TGTGCCAGCAGCTGGCGAGGGTTGGGGAACACTGAAGCTTTCTTT.

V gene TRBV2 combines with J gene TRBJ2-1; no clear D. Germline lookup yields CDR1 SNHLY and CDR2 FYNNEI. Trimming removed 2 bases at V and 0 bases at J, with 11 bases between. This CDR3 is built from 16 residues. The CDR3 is CASSEPRLSSYNEQFF. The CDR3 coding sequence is TGTGCCAGCAGTGAACCCAGGCTGAGCTCCTACAATGAGCAGTTCTTC.

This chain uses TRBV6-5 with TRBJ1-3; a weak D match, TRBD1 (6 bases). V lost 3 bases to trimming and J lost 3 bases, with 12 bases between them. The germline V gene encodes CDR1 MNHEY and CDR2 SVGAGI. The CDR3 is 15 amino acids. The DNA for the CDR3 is TGTGCCAGCAGTTATGCAGGGGCTAGTGGAAACACCATATATTTT. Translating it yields CASSYAGASGNTIYF.

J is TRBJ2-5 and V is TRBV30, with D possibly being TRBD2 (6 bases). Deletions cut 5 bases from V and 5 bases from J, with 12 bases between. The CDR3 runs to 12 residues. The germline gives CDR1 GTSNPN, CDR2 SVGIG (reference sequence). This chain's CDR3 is CAWGPGVETQYF. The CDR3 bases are TGTGCCTGGGGCCCGGGGGTGGAGACCCAGTACTTC.

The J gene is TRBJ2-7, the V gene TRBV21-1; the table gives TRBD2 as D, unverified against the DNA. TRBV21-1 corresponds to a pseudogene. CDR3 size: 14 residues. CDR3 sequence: CASSYRHYYYEQYF. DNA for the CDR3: TGTGCCAGCAGCTACCGGCACTACTACTACGAGCAGTACTTC.

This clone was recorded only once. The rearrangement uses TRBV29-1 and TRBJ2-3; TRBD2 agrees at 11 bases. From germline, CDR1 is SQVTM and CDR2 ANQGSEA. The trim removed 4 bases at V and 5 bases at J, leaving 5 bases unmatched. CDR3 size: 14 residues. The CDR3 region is CSVVGLAGGDTQYF. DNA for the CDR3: TGCAGCGTTGTAGGCCTAGCGGGGGGAGATACGCAGTATTTT.

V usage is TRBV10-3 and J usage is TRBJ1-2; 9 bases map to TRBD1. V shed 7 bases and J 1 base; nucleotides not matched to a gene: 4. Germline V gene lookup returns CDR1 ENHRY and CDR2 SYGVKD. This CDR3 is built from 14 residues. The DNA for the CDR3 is TGTGCCATCACCTCGACAGGGGGTAACTATGGCTACACCTTC. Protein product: CAITSTGGNYGYTF.

The CDR3 region is CASSGHPRDLANYGYTF. The CDR3 nucleotides read TGCGCCAGCAGTGGGCACCCTCGGGATTTAGCTAACTATGGCTACACCTTC. The rearrangement joins TRBV10-2 to TRBJ1-2, with unresolved D. From germline, CDR1 is WSHSY and CDR2 SAAADI. Trimming took 4 bases from V and 0 from J, leaving 18 bases between them. CDR3 length: 17 amino acids.

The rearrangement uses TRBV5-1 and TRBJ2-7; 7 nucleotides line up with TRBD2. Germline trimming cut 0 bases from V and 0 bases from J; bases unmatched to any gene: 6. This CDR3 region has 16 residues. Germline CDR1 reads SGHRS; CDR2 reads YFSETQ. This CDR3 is CASSLAGGTDSYEQYF. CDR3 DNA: TGCGCCAGCAGCTTGGCCGGGGGGACGGACTCCTACGAGCAGTACTTC.

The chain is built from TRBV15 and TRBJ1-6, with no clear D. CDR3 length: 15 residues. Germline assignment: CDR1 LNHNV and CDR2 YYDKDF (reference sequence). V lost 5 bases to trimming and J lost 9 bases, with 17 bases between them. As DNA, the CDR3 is TGTGCCACCAGCCCAGAGTCGGGTTCGAGTTCACCCCTCCACTTT. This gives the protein CATSPESGSSSPLHF.

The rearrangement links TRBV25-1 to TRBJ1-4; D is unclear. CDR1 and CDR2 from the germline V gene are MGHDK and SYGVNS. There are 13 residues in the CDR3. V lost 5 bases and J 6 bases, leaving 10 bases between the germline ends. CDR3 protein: CASSRSLDEKLFF. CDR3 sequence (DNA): TGTGCCAGCAGTCGGAGTCTGGATGAAAAACTGTTTTTT. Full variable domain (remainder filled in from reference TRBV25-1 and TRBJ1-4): EADIYQTPRYLVIGTGKKITLECSQTMGHDKMYWYQQDPGMELHLIHYSYGVNSTEKGDLSSESTVSRIRTEHFPLTLESARPSHTSQYLCASSRSLDEKLFFGSGTQLSVL.

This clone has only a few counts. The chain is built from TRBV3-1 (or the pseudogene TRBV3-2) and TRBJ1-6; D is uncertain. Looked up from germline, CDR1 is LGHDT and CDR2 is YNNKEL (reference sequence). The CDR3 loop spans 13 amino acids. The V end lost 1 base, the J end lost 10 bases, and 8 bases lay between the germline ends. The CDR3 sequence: CASSQGAQSPLHF. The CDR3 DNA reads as TGTGCCAGCAGCCAAGGGGCCCAGTCACCCCTCCACTTT.

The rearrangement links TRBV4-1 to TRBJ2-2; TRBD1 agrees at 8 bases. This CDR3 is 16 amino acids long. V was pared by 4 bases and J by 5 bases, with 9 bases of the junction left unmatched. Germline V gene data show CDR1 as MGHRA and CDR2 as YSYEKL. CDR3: CASSPPGGLGTGELFF. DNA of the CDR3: TGCGCCAGCAGCCCACCAGGGGGCCTAGGGACCGGGGAGCTGTTTTTT.